A single sample is the source of the 21 T cell receptor beta chains below, sequenced in a study of CD8+ T cells in alopecia areata. cDNA serving as the sequencing template came from extracted, reverse transcribed RNA. Using immunoSEQ multiplex PCR, the repertoire was profiled, and TCRdb retains in-frame clones only, with some absent. The data contain 110,000 or so clones, roughly 68% of them seen just once; the ten biggest clones take up approximately 2.8%. The sample comprised CD4+ T cells sorted from blood. These receptor sequences come from a human donor in good health.

The rearrangement links TRBV30 to TRBJ2-3, with D tentatively TRBD2 (5 bases). V was cut by 5 bases and J by 8 bases, with 17 bases left in between. There are 13 residues in the CDR3. The V gene's germline CDR1 is GTSNPN and CDR2 SVGIG (reference sequence). This chain's CDR3 is CAWAGPAGGTQYF. CDR3 in DNA: TGTGCCTGGGCCGGGCCCGCGGGTGGTACGCAGTATTTT. The whole variable domain, filled in from reference TRBV30 and TRBJ2-3, reads SQTIHQWPATLVQPVGSPLSLECTVEGTSNPNLYWYRQAAGRGLQLLFYSVGIGQISSEVPQNLSASRPQDRQFILSSKKLLLSDSGFYLCAWAGPAGGTQYFGPGTRLTVL.

This clone was recorded a few times. The CDR3 is CASSEEALGEKLFF. The CDR3 region has the DNA TGTGCCAGCAGTGAAGAGGCCCTTGGTGAAAAACTGTTTTTT. The gene calls are TRBV2 and TRBJ1-4; D not resolved. Trimming removed 1 base at V and 7 bases at J, with 10 bases between. The CDR3 spans 14 residues. Germline loops: CDR1 SNHLY, CDR2 FYNNEI.

CDR3 residues: CSVEGDRGLADTQYF. The CDR3 DNA reads as TGCAGCGTTGAAGGGGACAGGGGGCTGGCAGATACGCAGTATTTT. The chain carries TRBV29-1 and TRBJ2-3; TRBD1 agrees at 12 bases. J lost 4 bases, V lost 1 base, and 3 bases had no gene match. The V gene's germline CDR1 is SQVTM and CDR2 ANQGSEA. The CDR3 sequence is 15 residues long.

The J gene is TRBJ2-5, the V gene TRBV5-4, with 15 bases aligning to TRBD2. V shed 3 bases, J shed 4 bases, and the junction held 7 bases outside the gene matches. The CDR3 consists of 17 residues. In germline, CDR1 is SGHNT, CDR2 YYREEE (reference sequence). For the CDR3, the DNA is TGTGCCAGCAGCTACGGACTAGCGGGGGGGGTAGGAGAGACCCAGTACTTC. Its protein product is CASSYGLAGGVGETQYF.

This chain joins TRBV11-2 and TRBJ2-5, with D tentatively TRBD1 (5 bases). V lost 5 bases, J lost 1 base, and 11 bases lay in between. CDR1 SGHAT and CDR2 FQNNGV come from the germline V gene. CDR3 length: 14 amino acids. The chain's CDR3 is CASSPYRTQETQYF. CDR3 nucleotides: TGTGCCAGCAGCCCATACAGGACCCAAGAGACCCAGTACTTC.

In this sample, this clone turned up once. J is TRBJ2-7 and V is TRBV29-1; unclear D gene. Germline V gene data show CDR1 as SQVTM and CDR2 as ANQGSEA. Trimming took off 3 bases at V and 4 bases at J, with 7 bases between the two ends. The CDR3 is 11 amino acids. As DNA, the CDR3 is TGCAGCGTTGATTACGGTTACGAGCAGTACTTC. Its translation is CSVDYGYEQYF.

A word on this clone: Other nucleotide sequences from this sample produce the same CDR3. The V gene is TRBV7-6, the J gene TRBJ2-1; D is unresolved. V was shortened by 1 base and J by 0 bases, with 10 bases between the two germline ends. This CDR3 is built from 16 residues. Germline V gene data show CDR1 as SGHVS and CDR2 as FNYEAQ. CDR3 sequence: CASSLEGGSSYNEQFF. The CDR3 bases are TGTGCCAGCAGCTTAGAAGGTGGGTCCTCCTACAATGAGCAGTTCTTC.

CDR3 coding DNA: TGTGCCAGCAGCCTCGACAGGGGGGAGCCCGTCGCGTTCTTC. Amino acids: CASSLDRGEPVAFF. V and J are TRBV7-3 and TRBJ2-1, with 9 bases that match TRBD1. CDR1 and CDR2 (germline): SGHTA, FQGTGA. The CDR3 is 14 amino acids. V lost 5 bases, J lost 15 bases, and 14 bases stayed unmatched.

With respect to this clone: The germline gene is not matched at one end of the junction; a read error may be the cause. The V call is TRBV30, the J call TRBJ1-2; D unclear. The germline V gene has CDR1 GTSNPN and CDR2 SVGIG (reference sequence). The CDR3 is 12 amino acids. DNA for the CDR3: TGTGCCTGGACCTCTGTGGGGTATGACTACACCTTC. Translating it yields CAWTSVGYDYTF. Full variable domain (rest looked up from reference TRBV30 and TRBJ1-2): SQTIHQWPATLVQPVGSPLSLECTVEGTSNPNLYWYRQAAGRGLQLLFYSVGIGQISSEVPQNLSASRPQDRQFILSSKKLLLSDSGFYLCAWTSVGYDYTFGSGTRLTVV.

This CDR3 is CASRDAAGNTIYF. The CDR3 DNA reads TGTGCCAGCAGGGACGCCGCCGGAAACACCATATATTTT. This rearrangement joins TRBV27 to TRBJ1-3; D unclear. The CDR3 totals 13 residues. V shed 6 bases and J shed 4 bases, with 10 bases lying between them. In germline, CDR1 is MNHEY, CDR2 SMNVEV (reference sequence).

V and J are TRBV29-1 and TRBJ2-1; 9 nucleotides match TRBD1. There are 14 residues in the CDR3. CDR1 SQVTM and CDR2 ANQGSEA come from the germline V gene. V gave up 7 bases and J gave up 6 bases; unmatched junction bases: 10. The CDR3 region has the DNA TGCAGCGGGGACCGGGACAGGGACCTCAATGAGCAGTTCTTC. It translates to CSGDRDRDLNEQFF.

This clone was counted between two and nine times. The chain joins TRBV4-1 to TRBJ2-2, with TRBD1 matching over 7 bases. The CDR3 consists of 16 residues. Unmatched junction bases numbered 3, after V lost 0 bases and J lost 2 bases. In germline, CDR1 is MGHRA, CDR2 YSYEKL. DNA of the CDR3: TGCGCCAGCAGCCAAGAAACAGGGGCAAACACCGGGGAGCTGTTTTTT. Its translation: CASSQETGANTGELFF.

The chain recombines TRBV10-2 with TRBJ1-1; the match to TRBD1 covers 9 bases. V was pared by 7 bases and J by 5 bases, with 11 bases of the junction left unmatched. Germline CDR1 and CDR2: WSHSY and SAAADI. The CDR3 covers 15 residues. DNA for the CDR3: TGCGCCAGCAAAAGTTCGGGACAGGGAAAAACTGAAGCTTTCTTT. Protein product: CASKSSGQGKTEAFF.

The chain uses TRBV7-8 and TRBJ1-4; 8 bases align to TRBD1. Germline CDR1 SGHVS, CDR2 FQNEAQ. V trimming: 1 base; J trimming: 6 bases; junction bases outside the gene matches: 10. The CDR3 consists of 17 residues. The CDR3: CASSLGENRGRDEKLFF. The CDR3 DNA follows: TGTGCCAGCAGCTTAGGAGAGAACAGGGGGAGGGATGAAAAACTGTTTTTT.

V usage is TRBV30 and J usage is TRBJ1-6, with D possibly matching TRBD1 (6 bases). Germline loops: CDR1 GTSNPN, CDR2 SVGIG (reference sequence). V lost 3 bases and J lost 10, with 16 bases in between. The CDR3 is made up of 14 amino acids. The DNA of the CDR3 is TGTGCCTGGAGCAGGACAGCGGAAGGATCACCCCTCCACTTT. Protein product: CAWSRTAEGSPLHF.

Turning to this clone: At the DNA level, this CDR3 is encoded by other sequences in the same sample as well. The V call is TRBV7-9, the J call TRBJ2-7, with 7 bases lining up with TRBD2. Germline CDR1 is SEHNR and CDR2 is FQNEAQ (reference sequence). This CDR3 comprises 12 residues. The ends lost 5 bases at V and 3 bases at J; junction bases unmatched: 1. The CDR3, as DNA: TGTGCCAGCAGCCGGGGGGACTACGAGCAGTACTTC. Translated, it gives CASSRGDYEQYF.

The chain links TRBV2 to TRBJ2-1; TRBD2 agrees at 8 bases. CDR3 length: 16 residues. In germline, CDR1 is SNHLY, CDR2 FYNNEI. Trimming at V came to 7 bases and at J to 9 bases, leaving 17 bases not matched to a gene. The CDR3 reads CASTELSGALQGEQFF. CDR3 bases: TGTGCCAGCACCGAACTTAGCGGGGCCCTGCAGGGTGAGCAGTTCTTC.

There are a few counts of this clone. The chain carries TRBV14 and TRBJ1-1, with D unclear. V was clipped by 2 bases and J by 0 bases, with 7 bases between them. Germline V gene data show CDR1 as SGHDN and CDR2 as FVKESK. CDR3 length: 14 amino acids. CDR3 coding DNA: TGTGCCAGCAGCCAACCGGGAATGAACACTGAAGCTTTCTTT. The encoded protein is CASSQPGMNTEAFF.

The chain uses TRBV6-5 and TRBJ2-2; D ambiguous. This CDR3 is 14 amino acids long. Germline values: CDR1 MNHEY, CDR2 SVGAGI. The V gene lost 2 bases and the J gene lost 2 bases, with 6 bases spanning the gap. Written as DNA, the CDR3 is TGTGCCAGCAGTTACACCTTTAACACCGGGGAGCTGTTTTTT. This gives the protein CASSYTFNTGELFF.

The chain is built from TRBV5-6 and TRBJ2-1; no firm D call. V lost 1 base to trimming and J lost 6 bases, with 17 bases between them. This CDR3 has 16 amino acids. Germline CDR1 is SGHDT and CDR2 is YYEEEE. CDR3 amino acids: CASSLPNPTVINEQFF. CDR3 coding DNA: TGTGCCAGCAGCTTGCCCAACCCCACAGTGATCAATGAGCAGTTCTTC.

CDR3 region: CSVGEGPVLQETQYF. The CDR3 DNA follows: TGCAGCGTTGGTGAGGGCCCCGTCCTCCAAGAGACCCAGTACTTC. V gene TRBV29-1 combines with J gene TRBJ2-5; D perhaps matches TRBD2 (5 bases). Per germline, CDR1 SQVTM and CDR2 ANQGSEA. This CDR3 region has 15 residues. The ends were cut back, 4 bases at V and 1 base at J, with 16 bases in the middle.